The clone carrying this T cell receptor (beta chain) was observed at least ten times. The antigen remains unidentified. This CDR3 comprises 14 residues. V shed 5 bases and J shed 3 bases, with 13 bases lying between them. CDR1 MGHRA and CDR2 YSYEKL come from the germline V gene. The entry originates in a study of CD8+CD57+ T cells in acquired aplastic anemia. Study as a whole: Mean yield of DNA from sorted CD4+ and CD8+ cells was 3 to 3.5 ug.

Findings and caveats of the study: Patients and controls turned out to have 25 to 30 CD8+ CDR3 sequences in common. Patients were compared with controls for CD8+ Simpson's diversity, and no significant difference emerged.

TCR beta VDJ and CDR3 profiling used genomic DNA as template. One entry per CDR3 protein, called by TCRdb with MiXCR from the reads. The sample contains 250,000 to 350,000 distinct CDR3 sequences, roughly 61% of which appear only once. It was patients with CD8+CD57+ cell expansion by flow cytometry who were chosen for sequencing. Sampling of blood occurred while the patients had still received no therapy. Source material: sorted CD4+, CD8+, or CD8+CD57+ T cells (not recorded which) from PBMCs. V and J are TRBV4-1 and TRBJ2-5; D not certain. The clonotype comes from a human donor with aplastic anemia. The CDR3 bases are TGCGCCAGCAGCAGTGGGTCCTTTAAAGAGACCCAGTACTTC. Amino acids: CASSSGSFKETQYF.